This T cell receptor (beta chain) was profiled in a study of early T cells in non-severe SARS-CoV-2 infection. The CDR3 is made up of 14 amino acids. V was trimmed by 1 base and J by 4 bases, leaving 10 bases between them. This clonotype was counted between two and nine times. In TCRdb, the 5' RACE reads were re-called with MiXCR into one record per CDR3 protein. The sample holds 85,000 to 100,000 distinct CDR3 sequences; roughly 11% are singletons and the top ten take roughly 4.9%. Sequenced material: whole blood. The TCR comes from an adult who was a healthcare worker with PCR-confirmed SARS-CoV-2 infection or an uninfected control (not recorded which). The V and J genes are TRBV12-3 or TRBV12-4 and TRBJ1-2; D not certain. The CDR3 DNA sequence: TGTGCCAGCAGTTTAGTGCTCACAGCCTATGGCTACACCTTC. This encodes CASSLVLTAYGYTF.